This T cell receptor (beta chain) was identified in a study of T cell changes during pregnancy in multiple sclerosis. Only in-frame clones appear in the TCRdb table, and some are missing; sequencing was by immunoSEQ multiplex PCR. The top ten hold over 0.8% of the sample, which has roughly 72,000 clones, approximately 88% seen once. CDR1 is LNHDA and CDR2 is SQIVND in the germline V gene (reference sequence). The CDR3 extends over 13 amino acids. Worth noting for this clone: The junction departs from the called germline gene at one end, perhaps through a read error.

This rearrangement joins TRBV19 to TRBJ1-1; D gene uncertain. Sequencing was performed on peripheral blood, taken in the first trimester of pregnancy. This clonotype was sampled from a female donor in good health, enrolled as a control in a pregnancy study. The CDR3 DNA is TGTGCCAGTAGTCTAGACGGGGAGGTGGATGCTTTCTTT. Translation: CASSLDGEVDAFF.